The 22 T cell receptor beta chains presented below share a single source sample, sequenced in a study of T cell clonality in common variable immunodeficiency. Sequenced by immunoSEQ multiplex PCR; TCRdb stores in-frame clones only, minus some. This sample shows some 54,000 clones and no singletons; just over 2% rests with the ten largest. What was sequenced was peripheral blood mononuclear cells. Every receptor here comes from a person aged 18 to 69 in good health.

This clone has a count of ten or more. Read coverage stops 3 residues before the CDR3 terminus; the germline J gene supplies the remainder. V and J are TRBV6-2 or TRBV6-3 and TRBJ1-4; D not certain. CDR1 and CDR2 from the germline V gene are MNHEY and SVGEGT. V lost 2 bases to trimming and J lost 2 bases, with 9 bases between them. The CDR3 extends over 15 amino acids. The sequenced CDR3 bases are TGTGCCAGCAGTTACCGAGGGTATACTAATGAAAAA. It codes for CASSYRGYTNEK. The complete CDR3 sequence is CASSYRGYTNEKLFF.

This clone was found many times. The read ends 3 residues shy of where the CDR3 ends; the end is completed using the germline J gene. The chain uses TRBV20-1 and TRBJ1-5, with 7 bases identical to TRBD1. The germline gives CDR1 DFQATT, CDR2 SNEGSKA (reference sequence). This CDR3 is 13 amino acids long. Trimming took 3 bases from V and 5 from J; bases not matched to a gene: 4. The sequenced CDR3 bases are TGCAGTGCTAGGGACAGGTCCGATCAGCCC. Its translation is CSARDRSDQP. The entire CDR3 is CSARDRSDQPQHF.

This clone was seen ten or more times. The observed sequence ends 3 residues before the CDR3 terminus, with the missing tail filled in from the germline J gene. The genes are TRBV7-9 and TRBJ1-4; possible D gene TRBD1, 5 bases. Trimming cost V 5 bases and J 8 bases, with 15 bases left between them. The CDR3 extends over 14 amino acids. CDR1 SEHNR and CDR2 FQNEAQ come from the germline V gene (reference sequence). CDR3: CASSPDSSVEKLFF. CDR3 bases read: TGTGCCAGCAGCCCCGACAGTTCTGTCGAAAAA.

This clone showed up many times. From the germline J gene comes the end of the CDR3, since the read stops 3 residues before it. This chain links TRBV7-2 with TRBJ1-5, with D tentatively TRBD1 (5 bases). With 2 bases removed from V and 2 bases from J, the gap between germline ends came to 10 bases. CDR1 is SGHTA, CDR2 FQGNSA, per germline. The CDR3 is made up of 15 amino acids. CDR3 DNA (partial): TGTGCCAGCAGCTTAAGACAGTTAGGCAATCAGCCC. The encoded protein is CASSLRQLGNQP. The entire CDR3 protein reads CASSLRQLGNQPQHF.

This clone was picked up a small number of times. Sequencing ends 3 residues short of the CDR3 end; the germline J gene provides the rest. The chain employs TRBV7-6 and TRBJ1-1; 9 positions match TRBD1. CDR3 length equals 17 residues. Germline V lookup: CDR1 SGHVS, CDR2 FNYEAQ. Germline trimming cut 5 bases from V and 6 bases from J; bases unmatched to any gene: 16. CDR3 region: CASSLISGTGPFAEAFF. The covered CDR3 bases are TGTGCCAGCAGCCTCATTTCCGGGACAGGGCCTTTCGCTGAA.

This clone appeared many times. The CDR3 end falls 3 residues outside the read, so it is completed with the germline J gene. The V gene is TRBV10-1, the J gene TRBJ2-3; unclear D gene. Between the trimmed V and J ends, which lost 4 bases and 5 bases, there was a span of 13 bases. Germline lookup yields CDR1 WNHNN and CDR2 SYGVQD (reference sequence). This CDR3 is 14 amino acids long. CDR3 in amino acids: CASSGLLGIDTQYF. The covered CDR3 bases are TGCGCCAGCAGTGGACTCTTAGGTATAGATACG.

This clone showed up many times. The read ends 3 residues before the CDR3 terminus; that terminus is restored from the germline J gene. The chain carries TRBV2 and TRBJ2-7; D may be TRBD2 (6 bases). Deletions cut 4 bases from V and 3 bases from J, with 7 bases between. The CDR3 runs to 12 residues. Per germline, CDR1 SNHLY and CDR2 FYNNEI. Here the CDR3 reads CASSGSGYEQYF. The covered CDR3 bases are TGTGCCAGCAGTGGTAGCGGCTACGAG.

In this sample, this clone turned up many times. The read ends 3 residues before the CDR3 terminus; that terminus is restored from the germline J gene. The chain combines TRBV19 with TRBJ1-6; weak D call: TRBD1 (6 bases). Deletions cut 7 bases from V and 5 bases from J, with 12 bases between. CDR3 length equals 14 residues. CDR1 LNHDA and CDR2 SQIVND come from the germline V gene (reference sequence). Here the CDR3 reads CASKNRQDNSPLHF. Incomplete CDR3 DNA: TGTGCCAGTAAGAACCGACAGGATAATTCACCC.

Ten or more counts support this clone. The read halts 3 residues ahead of the CDR3 end, with the missing end drawn from the germline J gene. This sequence joins TRBV18 and TRBJ2-7; D gene uncertain. The CDR3 loop spans 13 amino acids. V was clipped by 3 bases and J by 1 base, with 7 bases between them. In germline, CDR1 is KGHSH, CDR2 LQKENI. The CDR3 bases that were read are TGTGCCAGCTCACCGGGCAGGTCCTACGAG. Amino acid sequence: CASSPGRSYE. The whole CDR3 region reads CASSPGRSYEQYF. Looking up the rest from reference TRBV18 and TRBJ2-7 gives the full variable domain: NAGVMQNPRHLVRRRGQEARLRCSPMKGHSHVYWYRQLPEEGLKFMVYLQKENIIDESGMPKERFSAEFPKEGPSILRIQQVVRGDSAAYFCASSPGRSYEQYFGPGTRLTVT.

In its sample, this clone was seen many times. The CDR3 bases that were read are TGCGCCAGCAGCTTGACTGCGAACCTAAATTCACCC. Its translation is CASSLTANLNSP. The entire CDR3 protein reads CASSLTANLNSPLHF. The chain has TRBV5-1 and TRBJ1-6, with D unresolved. The read halts 3 residues ahead of the CDR3 end, with the missing end drawn from the germline J gene. The V gene's germline CDR1 is SGHRS and CDR2 YFSETQ. The germline V and J ends were trimmed by 1 base and 7 bases, with 12 bases remaining between them. This CDR3 region has 15 residues.

Ten or more counts support this clone. The read is 3 residues too short to cover the CDR3 end, so that end is filled in from the germline J gene. The gene calls are TRBV7-3 and TRBJ2-3, with 9 bases matching TRBD2. Germline CDR1 and CDR2: SGHTA and FQGTGA. The CDR3 sequence is 16 residues long. J was trimmed by 4 bases and V by 5 bases; bases with no gene match: 10. The CDR3 sequence: CASSGPGGGVSDTQYF. The covered CDR3 bases are TGTGCCAGCAGCGGCCCTGGCGGGGGGGTGTCAGATACG.

This clone was seen many times. Read data end 3 residues before the CDR3 end; the end is taken from the germline J gene. This rearrangement joins TRBV20-1 to TRBJ2-2; 9 bases are shared with TRBD2. After removal of 0 bases from V and 3 bases from J, the junction contained 5 bases not matched to a gene. The CDR3 length is 16 residues. Germline lookup yields CDR1 DFQATT and CDR2 SNEGSKA (reference sequence). Here the CDR3 reads CSARDQAGGYTGELFF. CDR3 DNA, as far as it was read: TGCAGTGCTAGAGATCAGGCGGGAGGGTACACCGGGGAG.

The sample holds many counts of this clone. From the germline J gene comes the end of the CDR3, since the read stops 3 residues before it. V is TRBV20-1 and J is TRBJ2-1, with D tentatively TRBD2 (7 bases). CDR1 is DFQATT, CDR2 SNEGSKA, per germline (reference sequence). Trimming shortened V by 6 bases and J by 3 bases, and 12 bases separated the two germline ends. The CDR3 spans 13 residues. CDR3 bases read: TGCAGTGCAGGGGGGGCATTCTACAATGAG. Its translation is CSAGGAFYNE. The entire CDR3 reads CSAGGAFYNEQFF.

Remarks on this clone: Coverage ceases 3 residues before the CDR3 finishes, and the germline J gene fills in the end. The chain links TRBV5-1 to TRBJ2-1; 9 bases map to TRBD2. The CDR3 sequence is 16 residues long. J was trimmed by 7 bases and V by 0 bases; bases with no gene match: 8. Germline V CDR1 and CDR2: SGHRS, YFSETQ. This CDR3 reads CASSLELAGGYNEQFF. The part of the CDR3 DNA that was read is TGCGCCAGCAGCTTGGAATTGGCGGGGGGGTATAATGAG.

This clone was detected only a few times. With the read ending 3 residues before the CDR3 end, the germline J gene is used to fill in that end. The chain has TRBV5-1 and TRBJ1-1; no definite D call. CDR3 length: 14 residues. Trimming shortened V by 0 bases and J by 1 base, and 7 bases separated the two germline ends. Germline loops: CDR1 SGHRS, CDR2 YFSETQ. CDR3 region: CASSLVARNTEAFF. The sequenced CDR3 bases are TGCGCCAGCAGCTTGGTGGCCCGGAACACTGAA.

This clone was detected ten times or more. Sequencing ends 3 residues short of the CDR3 end; the germline J gene provides the rest. The chain links TRBV13 to TRBJ2-7; the match to TRBD2 covers 14 bases. The V and J ends lost 3 bases and 0 bases, in that order; junction bases with no gene match: 7. Germline CDR1 is PRHDT and CDR2 is FYEKMQ (reference sequence). This CDR3 is 18 amino acids long. CDR3 residues: CASSFRRTSGGYSYEQYF. The CDR3 DNA, read in part, is TGTGCCAGCAGCTTCCGTAGGACTAGCGGGGGGTACTCCTACGAG.

This clone came up many times. Read coverage stops 3 residues before the CDR3 terminus; the germline J gene supplies the remainder. This rearrangement joins TRBV28 to TRBJ2-2; TRBD1 is a possible D gene (6 bases). The ends were cut back, 0 bases at V and 2 bases at J, with 7 bases in the middle. The germline V gene encodes CDR1 MDHEN and CDR2 SYDVKM. The CDR3 covers 15 residues. The CDR3 protein is CASSLWDRNTGELFF. The covered CDR3 bases are TGTGCCAGCAGTTTATGGGACAGAAACACCGGGGAG.

This clone was recorded at least ten times. The read terminates 3 residues ahead of where the CDR3 ends, so the germline J gene completes it. The chain couples TRBV5-1 to TRBJ1-1, with D tentatively TRBD1 (5 bases). Trimming left V 4 bases short and J 1 base short, with 8 bases between. Germline values: CDR1 SGHRS, CDR2 YFSETQ. This CDR3 has 13 residues. Incomplete CDR3 DNA: TGCGCCAGCAGCATCACAGGGAACACTGAA. This gives the protein CASSITGNTE. The whole CDR3 protein reads CASSITGNTEAFF.

There are many counts of this clone. Read coverage stops 3 residues before the CDR3 terminus; the germline J gene supplies the remainder. The chain uses TRBV20-1 and TRBJ2-7, with D hard to call. There are 13 residues in the CDR3. Germline values: CDR1 DFQATT, CDR2 SNEGSKA (reference sequence). V was pared by 3 bases and J by 2 bases, with 11 bases between. CDR3 residues: CSASIEHTYEQYF. CDR3 bases read: TGCAGTGCTAGTATCGAGCATACCTACGAG.

This clone was recorded many times. CDR3 in amino acids: CASSLTLTGGTDTQYF. The part of the CDR3 DNA that was read is TGTGCCAGCAGCTTGACGTTGACAGGGGGGACAGATACG. This chain connects TRBV5-4 to TRBJ2-3, with 9 nucleotides matching TRBD1. The read falls 3 residues short of the CDR3 end, and the missing part is taken from the germline J gene. Germline CDR1 reads SGHNT; CDR2 reads YYREEE (reference sequence). Trimming removed 1 base from V and 3 bases from J; junction bases left unmatched: 6. The CDR3 has 16 residues.

The sequenced CDR3 bases are TGTGCCAGCACAAGGACTAGCGGGGGCCTCAATGAG. It yields the protein CASTRTSGGLNE. The full CDR3 sequence reads CASTRTSGGLNEQFF. This chain connects TRBV2 to TRBJ2-1; 13 bases agree with TRBD2. The CDR3 end is not reached by the read, which stops 3 residues before it; the germline J gene fills it in. J gave up 6 bases and V 7 bases, and 6 bases lay outside the gene matches. Germline V gene lookup returns CDR1 SNHLY and CDR2 FYNNEI. There are 15 residues in the CDR3.

On this clone: From the germline J gene comes the end of the CDR3, since the read stops 3 residues before it. The chain carries TRBV7-3 and TRBJ1-2; 7 bases map to TRBD1. The CDR3 runs to 14 residues. CDR1 is SGHTA, CDR2 FQGTGA, per germline. The chain's CDR3 is CASSLTPGTDTYTF. The DNA read from the CDR3 is TGTGCCAGCAGCTTAACACCAGGGACAGATACC.